The 24 T cell receptor beta chains below all came from one sample that was sequenced in a study of blood T cell repertoires in COVID-19. The repertoire was sequenced with immunoSEQ multiplex PCR; TCRdb's copy has only in-frame clones and lacks some. This table has more than 250,000 clones, roughly 90% appearing once. The sample consisted of PBMCs or T cells enriched from blood (not recorded which). The receptors shown here come from a woman aged 30 to 39 who had recovered from COVID-19.

This chain uses TRBV3-1 (or the pseudogene TRBV3-2) with TRBJ2-1, with 13 positions matching TRBD2. Germline loops: CDR1 LGHDT, CDR2 YNNKEL (reference sequence). CDR3 length equals 14 residues. Trimming at V came to 1 base and at J to 14 bases, leaving 5 bases not matched to a gene. CDR3 sequence (DNA): TGTGCCAGCAGCCAAGGGACTAGCGGGAGCGGGGAGTTCTTC. This gives the protein CASSQGTSGSGEFF.

The V gene is TRBV11-2, the J gene TRBJ1-2; D uncertain. Between the trimmed V and J ends, which lost 5 bases and 2 bases, there was a span of 9 bases. The length of the CDR3 is 13 residues. Germline V gene sequence: CDR1 SGHAT, CDR2 FQNNGV. This chain's CDR3 is CASSPYENYGYTF. In DNA form, the CDR3 reads TGTGCCAGCAGCCCCTACGAGAACTATGGCTACACCTTC.

The rearrangement joins TRBV27 to TRBJ1-1; D remains unclear. This CDR3 spans 12 amino acids. Between the trimmed V and J ends, which lost 3 bases and 6 bases, there was a span of 8 bases. CDR1 and CDR2 from the germline V gene are MNHEY and SMNVEV (reference sequence). The CDR3 here is CASSFKGAEAFF. CDR3 nucleotide sequence: TGTGCCAGCAGTTTTAAAGGAGCTGAAGCTTTCTTT.

The chain recombines TRBV16 with TRBJ2-7; weak D call: TRBD1 (5 bases). This CDR3 region has 13 residues. The V gene's germline CDR1 is KGHSY and CDR2 FQNENV. Between the trimmed V and J ends, which lost 1 base and 4 bases, there was a span of 8 bases. In DNA form, the CDR3 reads TGTGCCAGCAGCCAATATAGGGGTTACGAGCAGTACTTC. Translation gives CASSQYRGYEQYF. Based on the CDR3 plus reference TRBV16 and TRBJ2-7, the full variable domain is GEEVAQTPKHLVRGEGQKAKLYCAPIKGHSYVFWYQQVLKNEFKFLISFQNENVFDETGMPKERFSAKCLPNSPCSLEIQATKLEDSAVYFCASSQYRGYEQYFGPGTRLTVT.

The chain uses TRBV18 and TRBJ2-7; no clear D. Germline V gene data show CDR1 as KGHSH and CDR2 as LQKENI. Trimming took off 3 bases at V and 0 bases at J, with 6 bases between the two ends. This CDR3 has 13 amino acids. The CDR3 spells CASSPGFSYEQYF. The CDR3, as DNA: TGTGCCAGCTCACCCGGGTTCTCCTACGAGCAGTACTTC.

The V call is TRBV3-1 (or the pseudogene TRBV3-2), the J call TRBJ2-7, with 7 bases matching TRBD1. Trimming removed 1 base from V and 3 bases from J; junction bases left unmatched: 6. Germline V gene lookup returns CDR1 LGHDT and CDR2 YNNKEL (reference sequence). The CDR3 covers 15 residues. CDR3 loop: CASSQGTGAYYEQYF. The CDR3 nucleotides are TGTGCCAGCAGCCAAGGAACAGGGGCCTACTACGAGCAGTACTTC.

The genes are TRBV19 and TRBJ1-1; 8 nucleotides match TRBD1. In germline, CDR1 is LNHDA, CDR2 SQIVND (reference sequence). Losses at the gene ends were 0 bases for V and 0 bases for J; bases not matched to a gene: 3. This CDR3 has 16 amino acids. CDR3 region: CASSIEGTGMNTEAFF. The DNA of the CDR3 is TGTGCCAGTAGTATAGAGGGGACAGGCATGAACACTGAAGCTTTCTTT.

This chain joins TRBV27 and TRBJ1-5; D is unclear. The V end was cut by 2 bases, the J end by 1 base, with 9 bases between. The CDR3 is 15 residues long. Germline CDR1 is MNHEY and CDR2 is SMNVEV (reference sequence). The CDR3 nucleotides read TGTGCCAGCAGTTTAGGAGGCAGCAGCAATCAGCCCCAGCATTTT. Protein product: CASSLGGSSNQPQHF.

The rearrangement uses TRBV19 and TRBJ2-7; 9 bases fit TRBD2. J was trimmed by 6 bases and V by 5 bases; bases with no gene match: 20. The CDR3 covers 18 residues. Per the germline V gene, CDR1 is LNHDA and CDR2 is SQIVND (reference sequence). The CDR3 region is CASSRGWASGVLGGEQYF. The CDR3 DNA reads as TGTGCCAGTAGTCGAGGTTGGGCTAGCGGGGTCTTGGGTGGCGAGCAGTACTTC. The full variable domain, rest sourced from reference TRBV19 and TRBJ2-7, is DGGITQSPKYLFRKEGQNVTLSCEQNLNHDAMYWYRQDPGQGLRLIYYSQIVNDFQKGDIAEGYSVSREKKESFPLTVTSAQKNPTAFYLCASSRGWASGVLGGEQYFGPGTRLTVT.

The chain employs TRBV11-3 and TRBJ1-2; D is ambiguous. CDR3 size: 14 residues. The V gene lost 1 base and the J gene lost 1 base, with 7 bases spanning the gap. Germline CDR1 reads SGHNT; CDR2 reads YENEEA. CDR3 DNA sequence: TGTGCCAGCAGCTTAGGTCCCCTTAACTATGGCTACACCTTC. It is translated as CASSLGPLNYGYTF. The whole variable domain, remainder taken from reference TRBV11-3 and TRBJ1-2, is EAGVVQSPRYKIIEKKQPVAFWCNPISGHNTLYWYLQNLGQGPELLIRYENEEAVDDSQLPKDRFSAERLKGVDSTLKIQPAELGDSAVYLCASSLGPLNYGYTFGSGTRLTVV.

CDR3 loop: CASSRLRGNEQFF. The CDR3 region has the DNA TGCGCCAGCAGCCGCCTGAGAGGCAATGAGCAGTTCTTC. The rearrangement uses TRBV4-1 and TRBJ2-1, with D hard to call. CDR1 MGHRA and CDR2 YSYEKL come from the germline V gene. This CDR3 spans 13 amino acids. The V end lost 4 bases, the J end lost 6 bases, and 10 bases lay between the germline ends.

This chain joins TRBV18 and TRBJ1-5; 9 bases are a match to TRBD1. V lost 3 bases, J lost 5 bases, and 2 bases stayed unmatched. Germline V gene sequence: CDR1 KGHSH, CDR2 LQKENI. CDR3 length: 14 residues. The CDR3, as DNA: TGTGCCAGCTCACCGACAGGGGGGGATCAGCCCCAGCATTTT. Residues: CASSPTGGDQPQHF.

Turning to this clone: One end of the junction does not line up with germline, which may come from a read error. The chain joins TRBV28 to TRBJ2-3; TRBD2 agrees at 11 bases. CDR1 is MDHEN, CDR2 SYDVKM, per germline. This CDR3 comprises 11 residues. The DNA for the CDR3 is TGTGCCAGCGGTACTAGCGGGAGAAAGAGTTTT. Its translation: CASGTSGRKSF.

The J gene is TRBJ1-2, the V gene TRBV2; tentatively, D is TRBD1 (6 bases). The V end was cut by 5 bases, the J end by 8 bases, with 15 bases between. The CDR3 is 13 amino acids. In germline, CDR1 is SNHLY, CDR2 FYNNEI. The CDR3 DNA sequence: TGTGCCAGCAGTCCCTATGAAACAGGGGGCTACACCTTC. Translated: CASSPYETGGYTF.

This clone was seen once. The V and J genes are TRBV4-1 and TRBJ2-7; unclear D gene. Trimming cost V 4 bases and J 2 bases, with 18 bases left between them. The CDR3 runs 16 residues. CDR1 MGHRA and CDR2 YSYEKL come from the germline V gene. This CDR3 is CASSLASATETYEQYF. In DNA form, the CDR3 reads TGCGCCAGCAGCCTTGCCTCGGCTACAGAAACCTACGAGCAGTACTTC.

The genes are TRBV7-2 and TRBJ2-5; 7 nucleotides line up with TRBD1. The CDR3 has 13 residues. Germline CDR1 SGHTA, CDR2 FQGNSA. The V gene end was trimmed by 6 bases and the J gene end by 3 bases; junction bases not matched to a gene: 4. CDR3 in amino acids: CASSLQGKETQYF. As DNA, the CDR3 is TGTGCCAGCAGTCTACAGGGGAAAGAGACCCAGTACTTC.

In DNA, the CDR3 is TGTGCCAGCAGTCGAGGGGGCCTCTGGGGCTACACCTTC. Translation gives CASSRGGLWGYTF. The V and J genes are TRBV28 and TRBJ1-2; 7 nucleotides agree with TRBD1. V was clipped by 5 bases and J by 8 bases; unmatched bases: 8. The CDR3 contains 13 residues. The V gene's germline CDR1 is MDHEN and CDR2 SYDVKM.

V gene TRBV28 combines with J gene TRBJ2-2; D is possibly TRBD1 (5 bases). Trimming left V 4 bases short and J 7 bases short, with 22 bases between. The CDR3 is 17 residues long. Germline CDR1 MDHEN, CDR2 SYDVKM. CDR3 bases: TGTGCCAGCAGTTCAGTCTCGGACATCCCGGTCCGCGGGGAGCTGTTTTTT. Translated: CASSSVSDIPVRGELFF.

This rearrangement joins TRBV11-3 to TRBJ2-3, with TRBD1 as a possible D gene (5 bases). The CDR3 has 17 residues. CDR1 and CDR2 (germline): SGHNT, YENEEA. Deletions cut 5 bases from V and 0 bases from J, with 18 bases between. The CDR3, as DNA: TGTGCCAGCAGCCCCTGGGCCGAAGGGGATAGCACAGATACGCAGTATTTT. Translating gives CASSPWAEGDSTDTQYF.

This chain joins TRBV3-1 (or the pseudogene TRBV3-2) and TRBJ2-1; 10 positions match TRBD2. Germline CDR1 is LGHDT and CDR2 is YNNKEL (reference sequence). V lost 0 bases, J lost 10 bases, and 6 bases stayed unmatched. The CDR3 consists of 15 residues. Here the CDR3 reads CASSQDASGSPEQFF. The CDR3 region has the DNA TGTGCCAGCAGCCAAGACGCTAGCGGGAGTCCCGAGCAGTTCTTC.

The chain has TRBV7-2 and TRBJ1-1; 7 bases are a match to TRBD1. Germline V gene sequence: CDR1 SGHTA, CDR2 FQGNSA. After removal of 9 bases from V and 5 bases from J, the junction contained 9 bases not matched to a gene. The CDR3 has 13 residues. Written as DNA, the CDR3 is TGTGCCAGTGGTGAGACAGGGAGAACTGAAGCTTTCTTT. It yields the protein CASGETGRTEAFF.

V and J are TRBV7-9 and TRBJ2-5; 9 nucleotides match TRBD1. This CDR3 is built from 16 residues. From germline, CDR1 is SEHNR and CDR2 FQNEAQ (reference sequence). The V segment lost 2 bases and the J segment 5 bases; nucleotides outside the gene matches: 9. The CDR3 coding sequence is TGTGCCAGCAGCTTACTTTCACAGGGGGCAATGGAGACCCAGTACTTC. Amino acid sequence: CASSLLSQGAMETQYF.

This clone was recorded once. This sequence joins TRBV12-5 and TRBJ2-6; D is possibly TRBD1 (5 bases). Germline V gives CDR1 LGHNT, CDR2 FRNRAP. This CDR3 is built from 16 residues. V gave up 6 bases and J gave up 1 base, with 13 bases separating them. As DNA, the CDR3 is TGTGCTAGTGGAGTCCTTGGGGCTTCTGGGGCCAACGTCCTGACTTTC. It encodes CASGVLGASGANVLTF.

The chain employs TRBV7-9 and TRBJ1-4; TRBD1 matches at 9 bases. Germline trimming cut 3 bases from V and 0 bases from J; bases unmatched to any gene: 5. The CDR3 totals 17 residues. Per the germline V gene, CDR1 is SEHNR and CDR2 is FQNEAQ (reference sequence). The CDR3 sequence is CASSLSGQGTTNEKLFF. The CDR3 DNA follows: TGTGCCAGCAGCTTGTCGGGACAGGGTACAACTAATGAAAAACTGTTTTTT.